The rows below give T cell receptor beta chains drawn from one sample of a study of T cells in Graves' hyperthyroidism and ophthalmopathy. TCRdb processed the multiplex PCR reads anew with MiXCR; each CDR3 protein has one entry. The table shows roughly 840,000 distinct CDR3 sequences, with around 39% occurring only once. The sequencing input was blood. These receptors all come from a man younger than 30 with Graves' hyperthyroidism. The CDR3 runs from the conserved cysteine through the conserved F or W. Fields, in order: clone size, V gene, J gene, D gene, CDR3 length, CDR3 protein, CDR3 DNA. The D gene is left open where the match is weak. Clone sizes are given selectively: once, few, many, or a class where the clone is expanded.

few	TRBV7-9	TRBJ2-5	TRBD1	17	CASSLAAEGANGETQYF	TGTGCCAGCAGCTTAGCGGCTGAGGGGGCGAACGGGGAGACCCAGTACTTC
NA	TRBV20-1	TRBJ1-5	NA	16	CSARGGGARSNQPQHF	TGCAGTGCTAGAGGGGGGGGGGCGCGGAGCAATCAGCCCCAGCATTTT
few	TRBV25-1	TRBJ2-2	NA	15	CASSVEIANTGELFF	TGTGCCAGCAGCGTCGAGATCGCGAACACCGGGGAGCTGTTTTTT
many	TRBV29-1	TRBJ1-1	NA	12	CSVAVMGTEAFF	TGCAGCGTTGCTGTAATGGGGACTGAAGCTTTCTTT
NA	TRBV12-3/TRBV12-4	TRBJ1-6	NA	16	CASSGGQTSYNSPLHF	TGTGCCAGCAGTGGCGGACAAACCTCCTATAATTCACCCCTCCACTTT
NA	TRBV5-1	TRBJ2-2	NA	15	CASSLAGEHTGELFF	TGCGCCAGCAGCTTGGCGGGAGAGCACACCGGGGAGCTGTTTTTT
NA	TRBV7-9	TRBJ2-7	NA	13	CPSSLERLNEQYF	TGTCCCAGCAGCTTAGAACGCCTGAACGAGCAGTACTTC
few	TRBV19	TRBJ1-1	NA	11	CATLWGPEAFF	TGTGCCACCCTCTGGGGGCCTGAAGCTTTCTTT
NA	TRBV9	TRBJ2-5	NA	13	CASSVGGEEPQYF	TGTGCCAGCAGCGTAGGGGGGGAGGAGCCCCAGTACTTC
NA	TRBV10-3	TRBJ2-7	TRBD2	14	CAISARTSGYEQYF	TGTGCCATCAGTGCAAGGACTAGCGGCTACGAGCAGTACTTC
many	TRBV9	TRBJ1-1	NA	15	CASSRGEGLNTEAFF	TGTGCCAGCAGCAGGGGGGAGGGATTGAACACTGAAGCTTTCTTT
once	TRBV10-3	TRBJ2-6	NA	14	CAIAGTGQPSAEAF	TGTGCCATCGCGGGGACGGGACAACCGAGCGCTGAAGCTTTC
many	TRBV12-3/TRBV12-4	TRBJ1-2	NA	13	CASSFSVNYGYTF	TGTGCCAGCAGTTTTTCAGTAAACTATGGCTACACCTTC
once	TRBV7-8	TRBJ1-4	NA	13	CAISLRGNEKLFF	TGTGCCATCAGCCTCCGAGGTAATGAAAAACTGTTTTTT
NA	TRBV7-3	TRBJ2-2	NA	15	CASRRGTGTTGELFF	TGTGCCAGCAGACGGGGAACAGGGACCACCGGGGAGCTGTTTTTT
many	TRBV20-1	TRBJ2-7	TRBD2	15	CSAESRGGLLAEQYF	TGCAGTGCGGAGTCGCGGGGGGGGCTACTGGCCGAGCAGTACTTC
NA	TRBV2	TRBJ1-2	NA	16	CASSERGFGNDYGYTF	TGTGCCAGCAGTGAGAGGGGCTTTGGTAACGACTATGGCTACACCTTC
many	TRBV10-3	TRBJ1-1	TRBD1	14	CAIRFDREATEAFF	TGTGCCATCAGATTTGACAGGGAGGCCACTGAAGCTTTCTTT
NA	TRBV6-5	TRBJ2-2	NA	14	CASSFQEGPGELFF	TGTGCCAGCAGTTTCCAGGAGGGCCCCGGGGAGCTGTTTTTT
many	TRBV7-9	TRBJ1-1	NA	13	CASSSSGPGEAFF	TGTGCCAGCAGCTCGTCCGGACCTGGGGAAGCTTTCTTT
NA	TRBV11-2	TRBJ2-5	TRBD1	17	CASSFPTSTGAQETQYF	TGTGCCAGCAGCTTTCCCACGTCGACAGGGGCCCAAGAGACCCAGTACTTC
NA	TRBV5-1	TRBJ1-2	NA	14	CASHKDGGNYGYTF	TGCGCCAGCCACAAAGACGGGGGTAACTATGGCTACACCTTC
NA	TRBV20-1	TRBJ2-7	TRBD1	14	CSARGDRGRYEQYF	TGCAGTGCTAGAGGGGACAGGGGTCGATACGAGCAGTACTTC
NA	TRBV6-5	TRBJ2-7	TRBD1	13	CASRDRITYEQYF	TGTGCCAGCAGGGACAGGATCACCTACGAGCAGTACTTC
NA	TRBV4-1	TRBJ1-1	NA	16	CASSQDEAGPNTEAFF	TGCGCCAGCAGCCAAGATGAGGCGGGTCCGAACACTGAAGCTTTCTTT
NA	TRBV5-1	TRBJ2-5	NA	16	CASSLDGSSRRETQYF	TGCGCCAGCAGCTTGGACGGATCTTCGAGGAGAGAGACCCAGTACTTC
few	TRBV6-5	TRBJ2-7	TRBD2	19	CASSAQLAGGLRSSYEQYF	TGTGCCAGCAGTGCCCAACTAGCGGGAGGATTAAGGAGCTCCTACGAGCAGTACTTC